These 21 T cell receptor beta chains were all obtained from the same sample, sequenced in a study of graft-versus-host responses after intestinal transplantation. The data were produced by immunoSEQ multiplex PCR, yet TCRdb's version contains in-frame clones alone and is incomplete. The table lists about 90,000 clones, 94% of them singletons, with roughly 0.17% in the top ten. No cognate antigen is known for these TCRs. The material sequenced was unstimulated CD4+ T cells sorted from spleen or lymph node cells, taken before transplant. These receptors came from a human donor who was the organ donor for an intestinal transplant.

In the case of this clone: The junction differs from germline at one of its ends, possibly a read error. The chain links TRBV18 to TRBJ2-2; 7 nucleotides line up with TRBD1. This CDR3 region has 15 residues. Germline V gene lookup returns CDR1 KGHSH and CDR2 LQKENI. CDR3 in DNA: TGTGTCAGCTCCCCTCCGGGACAGTTTTCGGGGGAGCTGTTTTTT. It yields the protein CVSSPPGQFSGELFF.

This sequence joins TRBV5-5 and TRBJ1-4; D is perhaps TRBD1 (5 bases). The CDR3 loop spans 15 amino acids. Trimming cost V 3 bases and J 3 bases, with 12 bases left between them. CDR1 is SGHKS, CDR2 YYEKEE, per germline (reference sequence). CDR3 coding DNA: TGTGCCAGCAGCTCCCACAGGACTGCTAATGAAAAACTGTTTTTT. This gives the protein CASSSHRTANEKLFF.

The chain couples TRBV9 to TRBJ2-5; TRBD2 agrees at 10 bases. The CDR3 sequence is 17 residues long. In germline, CDR1 is SGDLS, CDR2 YYNGEE. V lost 0 bases to trimming and J lost 2 bases; unmatched junction nucleotides: 7. The CDR3 DNA reads as TGTGCCAGCAGCGTAGAGGCTAGCGGGGGAGGTCAAGAGACCCAGTACTTC. Protein sequence: CASSVEASGGGQETQYF.

This clone has just one count. The chain couples TRBV5-5 to TRBJ2-7; D is uncertain. Germline V gene data show CDR1 as SGHKS and CDR2 as YYEKEE (reference sequence). This CDR3 spans 16 amino acids. Trimming pared 1 base from V and 0 bases from J, leaving 14 bases between. The DNA of the CDR3 is TGTGCCAGCAGCTTGAGGGCGTTAGAGTACTCCTACGAGCAGTACTTC. It translates to CASSLRALEYSYEQYF.

The chain is built from TRBV6-1 and TRBJ1-1, with D unclear. This CDR3 comprises 13 residues. V lost 6 bases and J 2 bases, leaving 10 bases between the germline ends. CDR1 is MNHNS, CDR2 SASEGT, per germline. CDR3 bases: TGTGCCAGCAGCTCAGAGATAAACACTGAAGCTTTCTTT. It is translated as CASSSEINTEAFF.

V gene TRBV4-2 combines with J gene TRBJ2-5; D is unresolved. V lost 0 bases to trimming and J lost 1 base, with 12 bases between them. Per the germline V gene, CDR1 is LGHNA and CDR2 is YNFKEQ. CDR3 size: 16 residues. The CDR3 is CASSQDPDWGQETQYF. CDR3 sequence (DNA): TGTGCCAGCAGCCAAGATCCCGACTGGGGCCAAGAGACCCAGTACTTC.

J is TRBJ2-3 and V is TRBV18; 9 bases are a match to TRBD2. V shed 3 bases, J shed 2 bases, and the junction held 3 bases outside the gene matches. The CDR3 loop spans 15 amino acids. From germline, CDR1 is KGHSH and CDR2 LQKENI. The CDR3 sequence: CASSPSGGHTDTQYF. The CDR3 DNA is TGTGCCAGCTCACCTAGCGGGGGACACACAGATACGCAGTATTTT. Full variable domain (remainder filled in from reference TRBV18 and TRBJ2-3): NAGVMQNPRHLVRRRGQEARLRCSPMKGHSHVYWYRQLPEEGLKFMVYLQKENIIDESGMPKERFSAEFPKEGPSILRIQQVVRGDSAAYFCASSPSGGHTDTQYFGPGTRLTVL.

This rearrangement joins TRBV9 to TRBJ2-2; D not certain. The germline CDR1 and CDR2 sequences are SGDLS and YYNGEE. Between the trimmed V and J ends, which lost 3 bases and 7 bases, there was a span of 10 bases. This CDR3 has 13 amino acids. CDR3 sequence (DNA): TGTGCCAGCAGCGCTAACAACGACGGGGAGCTGTTTTTT. Translated, it gives CASSANNDGELFF.

V usage is TRBV27 and J usage is TRBJ1-1, with a possible D match to TRBD1 (5 bases). CDR1 is MNHEY and CDR2 is SMNVEV in the germline V gene (reference sequence). V lost 3 bases and J 4 bases, leaving 24 bases between the germline ends. The CDR3 is made up of 18 amino acids. CDR3 residues: CASSFSRRGGGFGTEAFF. CDR3 DNA sequence: TGTGCCAGCAGTTTCTCCAGGCGCGGGGGGGGTTTTGGCACTGAAGCTTTCTTT.

The rearrangement uses TRBV2 and TRBJ2-6; D is unclear. Germline-derived CDR1 and CDR2 are SNHLY and FYNNEI. The CDR3 loop spans 15 amino acids. Trimming removed 1 base at V and 2 bases at J, with 6 bases between. DNA for the CDR3: TGTGCCAGCAGTGAAGGGGAAACTGGGGCCAACGTCCTGACTTTC. Translated: CASSEGETGANVLTF. The variable domain in full, completed from reference TRBV2 and TRBJ2-6, reads EPEVTQTPSHQVTQMGQEVILRCVPISNHLYFYWYRQILGQKVEFLVSFYNNEISEKSEIFDDQFSVERPDGSNFTLKIRSTKLEDSAMYFCASSEGETGANVLTFGAGSRLTVL.

The sample holds a few counts of this clone. The CDR3 DNA reads TGTGCCAGTAGTACCCACAGGGGACGGAATTCACCCCTCCACTTT. It encodes CASSTHRGRNSPLHF. The V gene is TRBV19, the J gene TRBJ1-6; 7 bases map to TRBD1. J was trimmed by 7 bases and V by 4 bases; bases with no gene match: 7. Germline V lookup: CDR1 LNHDA, CDR2 SQIVND (reference sequence). The CDR3 contains 15 residues.

The CDR3 sequence is CASSPNSESNIQYF. CDR3 coding DNA: TGCGCCAGCAGCCCAAATTCGGAATCGAACATTCAGTACTTC. The gene calls are TRBV5-1 and TRBJ2-4, with D hard to call. The CDR3 loop spans 14 amino acids. Trimming pared 4 bases from V and 7 bases from J, leaving 15 bases between. Germline loops: CDR1 SGHRS, CDR2 YFSETQ.

V gene TRBV30 combines with J gene TRBJ1-6; D gene unclear. CDR1 and CDR2 from the germline V gene are GTSNPN and SVGIG (reference sequence). Trimming took off 5 bases at V and 2 bases at J, with 10 bases between the two ends. This CDR3 has 14 amino acids. The CDR3 DNA reads as TGTGCCTGGGCCGGCAGGACCTATAATTCACCCCTCCACTTT. Translated, it gives CAWAGRTYNSPLHF.

The chain is built from TRBV9 and TRBJ2-6; no definite D call. There are 17 residues in the CDR3. Germline loops: CDR1 SGDLS, CDR2 YYNGEE. V was pared by 10 bases and J by 0 bases, with 20 bases between. CDR3 region: CAGYPPITYSGANVLTF. CDR3 in DNA: TGTGCCGGTTACCCGCCTATCACGTACTCTGGGGCCAACGTCCTGACTTTC. Full variable domain (outside the CDR3, taken from reference TRBV9 and TRBJ2-6): DSGVTQTPKHLITATGQRVTLRCSPRSGDLSVYWYQQSLDQGLQFLIQYYNGEERAKGNILERFSAQQFPDLHSELNLSSLELGDSALYFCAGYPPITYSGANVLTFGAGSRLTVL.

The chain couples TRBV7-2 to TRBJ2-1, with D tentatively TRBD2 (6 bases). Germline loops: CDR1 SGHTA, CDR2 FQGNSA. This CDR3 comprises 15 residues. V lost 1 base and J lost 3, with 10 bases in between. The CDR3 sequence is CASSLGAGLYNEQFF. The CDR3, as DNA: TGTGCCAGCAGCTTAGGGGCGGGGCTCTACAATGAGCAGTTCTTC.

V gene TRBV18 combines with J gene TRBJ2-7, with 8 bases lining up with TRBD1. The CDR3 length is 15 residues. Germline-derived CDR1 and CDR2 are KGHSH and LQKENI. Trimming cost V 4 bases and J 4 bases; bases outside gene matches: 9. The CDR3 region is CASSLNPGQAYEQYF. CDR3 DNA: TGTGCCAGCTCACTTAATCCGGGACAGGCGTACGAGCAGTACTTC.

The chain links TRBV9 to TRBJ2-2; 11 nucleotides agree with TRBD1. Looked up from germline, CDR1 is SGDLS and CDR2 is YYNGEE. There are 17 residues in the CDR3. Trimming at V came to 4 bases and at J to 8 bases, leaving 13 bases not matched to a gene. The CDR3 here is CASSLQTGQGAKGELFF. The CDR3 coding sequence is TGTGCCAGCAGCTTGCAAACTGGACAGGGGGCTAAGGGGGAGCTGTTTTTT. Supplemented by reference TRBV9 and TRBJ2-2, the full variable domain reads DSGVTQTPKHLITATGQRVTLRCSPRSGDLSVYWYQQSLDQGLQFLIQYYNGEERAKGNILERFSAQQFPDLHSELNLSSLELGDSALYFCASSLQTGQGAKGELFFGEGSRLTVL.

Points on this clone: Within the sample, other DNA sequences also encode this same CDR3. The J gene is TRBJ2-2, the V gene TRBV5-5, with 7 bases aligning to TRBD1. Trimming at V came to 0 bases and at J to 0 bases, leaving 2 bases not matched to a gene. The CDR3 is 16 amino acids. Per germline, CDR1 SGHKS and CDR2 YYEKEE (reference sequence). DNA of the CDR3: TGTGCCAGCAGCTTGGGGCAGGGGGCGAACACCGGGGAGCTGTTTTTT. This translates into CASSLGQGANTGELFF.

The chain joins TRBV4-2 to TRBJ2-1; 9 bases match TRBD1. CDR3 length: 17 amino acids. J lost 5 bases, V lost 0 bases, and 8 bases had no gene match. Germline V gene lookup returns CDR1 LGHNA and CDR2 YNFKEQ. CDR3 protein: CASSQEWGTGWNNEQFF. The CDR3 bases are TGTGCCAGCAGCCAAGAGTGGGGGACAGGGTGGAACAATGAGCAGTTCTTC.

V and J are TRBV4-1 and TRBJ2-7; the D call may be TRBD1 or TRBD2 (5 bases each). From germline, CDR1 is MGHRA and CDR2 YSYEKL. This CDR3 comprises 15 residues. V lost 1 base, J lost 3 bases, and 13 bases lay in between. For the CDR3, the DNA is TGCGCCAGCAGCCAAGCCCGGGGCCCCCTCTACGAGCAGTACTTC. Amino acid sequence: CASSQARGPLYEQYF.

DNA for the CDR3: TGTGCCAGTAGTATCCCCCTCGGTAGCAATCAGCCCCAGCATTTT. Translated: CASSIPLGSNQPQHF. The chain links TRBV19 to TRBJ1-5; D not resolved. Trimming left V 3 bases short and J 0 bases short, with 9 bases between. This CDR3 has 15 residues. CDR1 and CDR2 (germline): LNHDA, SQIVND (reference sequence). The full variable domain, its missing parts supplied by reference TRBV19 and TRBJ1-5, is DGGITQSPKYLFRKEGQNVTLSCEQNLNHDAMYWYRQDPGQGLRLIYYSQIVNDFQKGDIAEGYSVSREKKESFPLTVTSAQKNPTAFYLCASSIPLGSNQPQHFGDGTRLSIL.